A single sample gave rise to the 23 T cell receptor beta chains below, sequenced in a study of neurological immune-mediated disorders. TCRdb processed the 5' RACE reads anew with MiXCR; each CDR3 protein has one entry. In the table there are roughly 70,000 distinct CDR3 sequences, 3% to 5% of which are singletons. Source material: PBMCs. The receptors here all came from a young man with multiple sclerosis.

At least ten counts were recorded for this clonotype. The J gene is TRBJ2-5, the V gene TRBV7-6; the match to TRBD2 covers 14 bases. J lost 5 bases, V lost 2 bases, and 4 bases had no gene match. CDR1 SGHVS and CDR2 FNYEAQ come from the germline V gene. This CDR3 is built from 16 residues. This chain's CDR3 is CASSLPTSGGAETQYF. The CDR3 DNA reads TGTGCCAGCAGCTTACCGACTAGCGGGGGGGCGGAGACCCAGTACTTC.

This clonotype was counted ten times or more. The V call is TRBV19, the J call TRBJ1-1; 10 bases are shared with TRBD1. This CDR3 has 17 amino acids. The germline CDR1 and CDR2 sequences are LNHDA and SQIVND (reference sequence). V trimming: 1 base; J trimming: 1 base; junction bases outside the gene matches: 6. The CDR3 DNA is TGTGCCAGTAGTATAGGTCGTGGGACAGGGGCGAACACTGAAGCTTTCTTT. Its translation: CASSIGRGTGANTEAFF.

Turning to this clonotype: The conserved final phenylalanine or tryptophan is absent from the CDR3, which likely points to a read error. CDR3 region: CASSLIGLDDYTC. DNA for the CDR3: TGTGCCAGCAGCTTGATAGGGCTTGATGACTACACCTGC. This chain uses TRBV5-6 with TRBJ1-2; D is unclear. CDR3 size: 13 residues. Germline CDR1 reads SGHDT; CDR2 reads YYEEEE. V was trimmed by 1 base and J by 10 bases, leaving 14 bases between them.

This clonotype has ten or more counts. The genes are TRBV20-1 and TRBJ2-2; TRBD1 might be the D (5 bases). Trimming left V 5 bases short and J 3 bases short, with 16 bases between. Germline V lookup: CDR1 DFQATT, CDR2 SNEGSKA (reference sequence). The CDR3 length is 15 residues. The DNA of the CDR3 is TGCAGTGCTCGACCGCCAGGGAAGGACACCGGGGAGCTGTTTTTT. Protein sequence: CSARPPGKDTGELFF.

This clonotype was seen at least ten times. The chain joins TRBV20-1 to TRBJ2-1; 11 nucleotides match TRBD2. The V gene's germline CDR1 is DFQATT and CDR2 SNEGSKA (reference sequence). This CDR3 is built from 18 residues. V trimming: 4 bases; J trimming: 1 base; junction bases outside the gene matches: 12. CDR3 nucleotides: TGCAGTGCTAAGACTAGCGGGAAGATTTCCAGTTCCTACAATGAGCAGTTCTTC. Translated: CSAKTSGKISSSYNEQFF.

This clonotype was seen many times. This sequence joins TRBV5-1 and TRBJ2-1; D gene uncertain. With 4 bases removed from V and 0 bases from J, the gap between germline ends came to 11 bases. The CDR3 sequence is 15 residues long. The germline CDR1 and CDR2 sequences are SGHRS and YFSETQ. This CDR3 is CASSQSPGSYNEQFF. CDR3 bases: TGCGCCAGCAGCCAATCTCCTGGCTCCTACAATGAGCAGTTCTTC. The full variable domain, completed using reference TRBV5-1 and TRBJ2-1, is KAGVTQTPRYLIKTRGQQVTLSCSPISGHRSVSWYQQTPGQGLQFLFEYFSETQRNKGNFPGRFSGRQFSNSRSEMNVSTLELGDSALYLCASSQSPGSYNEQFFGPGTRLTVL.

This clonotype has at least ten counts. This chain links TRBV7-2 with TRBJ1-2; TRBD1 might be the D (5 bases). V was cut by 5 bases and J by 4 bases, with 14 bases left in between. In germline, CDR1 is SGHTA, CDR2 FQGNSA. The CDR3 sequence is 14 residues long. The CDR3 sequence: CASSTDSLGYGYTF. For the CDR3, the DNA is TGTGCCAGCAGCACAGACAGTCTGGGCTATGGCTACACCTTC.

This clonotype was seen ten or more times. The chain couples TRBV7-2 to TRBJ2-3; TRBD2 matches at 13 bases. The V segment lost 1 base and the J segment 3 bases; nucleotides outside the gene matches: 1. The CDR3 covers 16 residues. In germline, CDR1 is SGHTA, CDR2 FQGNSA. The CDR3 region is CASSLELAGGTDTQYF. In DNA form, the CDR3 reads TGTGCCAGCAGCTTAGAACTAGCGGGGGGGACAGATACGCAGTATTTT.

CDR3 nucleotide sequence: TGCAGTGCTAGAGCCTTTGATTCCAATCAGCCCCAGCATTTT. This codes for CSARAFDSNQPQHF. The rearrangement uses TRBV20-1 and TRBJ1-5, with D hard to call. The length of the CDR3 is 14 residues. V dropped 1 base and J dropped 3 bases, with 10 bases sitting between them. The germline CDR1 and CDR2 sequences are DFQATT and SNEGSKA (reference sequence).

Ten or more counts support this clonotype. Mismatch with germline at one junction end may stem from a read error. DNA of the CDR3: TGCGCCAGCAGCTTGGGGGACATTAAAGATGGCAGCTTC. As protein: CASSLGDIKDGSF. V gene TRBV5-1 combines with J gene TRBJ2-7; weak D call: TRBD1 (6 bases). In germline, CDR1 is SGHRS, CDR2 YFSETQ. The CDR3 extends over 13 amino acids.

This clonotype was recorded a few times. This chain connects TRBV7-2 to TRBJ1-1, with 7 bases lining up with TRBD1. The V and J ends lost 1 base and 9 bases, in that order; junction bases with no gene match: 8. The CDR3 extends over 14 amino acids. Germline V gives CDR1 SGHTA, CDR2 FQGNSA. CDR3 protein: CASSLGDSRAKAFF. CDR3 nucleotide sequence: TGTGCCAGCAGCTTAGGGGACAGTAGAGCAAAAGCTTTCTTT.

This clonotype was picked up many times. The gene calls are TRBV7-8 and TRBJ2-1; D possibly corresponds to TRBD2 (7 bases). Germline loops: CDR1 SGHVS, CDR2 FQNEAQ. There are 15 residues in the CDR3. Between the trimmed V and J ends, which lost 3 bases and 6 bases, there was a span of 15 bases. The DNA for the CDR3 is TGTGCCAGCAGCTTTCTCGTCGGGGGGCTCAATGAGCAGTTCTTC. It translates to CASSFLVGGLNEQFF.

The sample holds many counts of this clonotype. This chain links TRBV7-6 with TRBJ2-7; D possibly uses TRBD1 or TRBD2 (5 bases each). CDR1 is SGHVS, CDR2 FNYEAQ, per germline. The V end lost 8 bases, the J end lost 4 bases, and 21 bases lay between the germline ends. There are 15 residues in the CDR3. CDR3 bases: TGTGCCAGCGCACCTGAGGGGTCCCTGGGGTACGAGCAGTACTTC. Translated: CASAPEGSLGYEQYF.

This clonotype occurred many times. The chain employs TRBV29-1 and TRBJ1-2; a possible D gene is TRBD1 (6 bases). This CDR3 has 17 amino acids. Trimming shortened V by 3 bases and J by 2 bases, and 22 bases separated the two germline ends. In germline, CDR1 is SQVTM, CDR2 ANQGSEA. CDR3: CSVDGGDTYYQNYGYTF. In DNA, the CDR3 is TGCAGCGTTGATGGCGGGGACACCTACTACCAGAACTATGGCTACACCTTC.

This clonotype was found many times. The J gene is TRBJ1-1, the V gene TRBV20-1; 9 bases agree with TRBD1. Trimming took 0 bases from V and 0 from J; bases not matched to a gene: 5. The germline V gene has CDR1 DFQATT and CDR2 SNEGSKA (reference sequence). This CDR3 comprises 16 residues. The CDR3 bases are TGCAGTGCTAGAGATGTGACAGGGGGAATGAACACTGAAGCTTTCTTT. Protein product: CSARDVTGGMNTEAFF.

In its sample, this clonotype was seen many times. The J gene is TRBJ2-3, the V gene TRBV6-2 or TRBV6-3, with 7 bases matching TRBD1. Germline CDR1 and CDR2: MNHEY and SVGEGT. This CDR3 is 12 amino acids long. V shed 8 bases and J 5 bases; nucleotides not matched to a gene: 4. CDR3 sequence (DNA): TGTGCCAGCGGATACAGGGGAGATACGCAGTATTTT. This sequence encodes CASGYRGDTQYF.

This clonotype appeared many times. For the CDR3, the DNA is TGCGCCAGCAGCCGTACCGGGGAGCTGTTTTTT. Translation gives CASSRTGELFF. The rearrangement links TRBV4-1 to TRBJ2-2; D not resolved. This CDR3 contains 11 residues. In germline, CDR1 is MGHRA, CDR2 YSYEKL. Between the trimmed V and J ends, which lost 4 bases and 5 bases, there was a span of 2 bases.

There are many counts of this clonotype. The gene calls are TRBV5-1 and TRBJ1-1; possible D gene TRBD1, 6 bases. The CDR3 contains 13 residues. Germline V gives CDR1 SGHRS, CDR2 YFSETQ. Trimming took 2 bases from V and 7 from J, leaving 12 bases between them. The CDR3 spells CASSFGQYDEAFF. CDR3 bases: TGCGCCAGCAGCTTCGGACAGTATGATGAAGCTTTCTTT. Variable domain in full (rest from reference TRBV5-1 and TRBJ1-1): KAGVTQTPRYLIKTRGQQVTLSCSPISGHRSVSWYQQTPGQGLQFLFEYFSETQRNKGNFPGRFSGRQFSNSRSEMNVSTLELGDSALYLCASSFGQYDEAFFGQGTRLTVV.

V is TRBV12-3 or TRBV12-4 and J is TRBJ2-7, with unresolved D. The CDR3 has 14 amino acids. With 4 bases removed from V and 7 bases from J, the gap between germline ends came to 17 bases. CDR3 DNA: TGTGCCAGCAGTTGGGCAGGACCTGACCAAGAGCAGTACTTC. Protein: CASSWAGPDQEQYF.

The J gene is TRBJ2-1, the V gene TRBV4-1; 14 bases agree with TRBD2. The CDR3 sequence is 15 residues long. CDR1 MGHRA and CDR2 YSYEKL come from the germline V gene. Germline trimming cut 4 bases from V and 5 bases from J; bases unmatched to any gene: 1. CDR3 DNA: TGCGCCAGCAGCCGGACTAGCGGGAGGAACAATGAGCAGTTCTTC. Translation: CASSRTSGRNNEQFF.

The genes are TRBV6-2 or TRBV6-3 and TRBJ2-7, with 9 bases matching TRBD1. The CDR3 is 15 residues long. V dropped 6 bases and J dropped 2; count of bases not matched to a gene: 8. Looked up from germline, CDR1 is MNHEY and CDR2 is SVGEGT. DNA for the CDR3: TGTGCCAGCAGCCCCCGGGACAGGGCTACCTACGAGCAGTACTTC. Its protein is CASSPRDRATYEQYF.

This clonotype showed up many times. This chain uses TRBV20-1 with TRBJ2-5; perhaps TRBD2 as D (5 bases). The V end was cut by 5 bases, the J end by 5 bases, with 15 bases between. This CDR3 has 13 residues. The V gene's germline CDR1 is DFQATT and CDR2 SNEGSKA (reference sequence). CDR3 amino acids: CSAGPRRRETQYF. CDR3 DNA: TGCAGTGCTGGCCCTAGGAGGCGCGAGACCCAGTACTTC.

This clonotype was recorded many times. The chain recombines TRBV20-1 with TRBJ2-1, with TRBD2 matching 8 bases. V lost 3 bases and J lost 3; bases outside the gene matches: 4. The CDR3 is 14 amino acids. CDR1 and CDR2 (germline): DFQATT, SNEGSKA (reference sequence). DNA for the CDR3: TGCAGTGCTAGCCGGGGGGGCGGCTACAATGAGCAGTTCTTC. Translating it yields CSASRGGGYNEQFF.